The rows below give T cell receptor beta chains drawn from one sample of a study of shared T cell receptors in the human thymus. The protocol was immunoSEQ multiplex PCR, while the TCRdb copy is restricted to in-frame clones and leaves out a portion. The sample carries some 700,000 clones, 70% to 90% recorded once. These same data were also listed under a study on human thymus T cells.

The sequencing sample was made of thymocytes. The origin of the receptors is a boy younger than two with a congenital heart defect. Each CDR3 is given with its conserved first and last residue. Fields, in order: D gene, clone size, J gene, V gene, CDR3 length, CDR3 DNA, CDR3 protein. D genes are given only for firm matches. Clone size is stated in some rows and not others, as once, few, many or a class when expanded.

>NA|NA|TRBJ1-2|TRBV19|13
TGTGCCAGTAGTATAGCCGGGAACTATGGCTACACCTTC
CASSIAGNYGYTF
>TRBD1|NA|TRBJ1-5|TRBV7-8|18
TGTGCCAGCAGCTTCGTCCCGATGACAGGGCGGATCAAGGGGCCCCAGCATTTT
CASSFVPMTGRIKGPQHF
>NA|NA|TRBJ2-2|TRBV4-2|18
TGTGCCAGCAGCCAAGAAACCCTCCAGACGGCGGGCACCGGGGAGCTGTTTTTT
CASSQETLQTAGTGELFF
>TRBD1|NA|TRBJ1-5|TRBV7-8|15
TGTGCCAGCAGCTTAACAGGGGAGAGGAATCAGCCCCAGCATTTT
CASSLTGERNQPQHF
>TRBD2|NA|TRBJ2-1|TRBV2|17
TGTGCCAGCAGTGAAGCGCGGTCTCTGCGGGAGGACAATGAGCAGTTCTTC
CASSEARSLREDNEQFF
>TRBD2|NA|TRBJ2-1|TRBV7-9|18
TGTGCCAGCAGCGCGAAAGACGGGAGGGCCGACTCCTACAATGAGCAGTTCTTC
CASSAKDGRADSYNEQFF
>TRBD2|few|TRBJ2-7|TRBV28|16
TGTGCCAGCAGTAGCCCCGGGACTAGCGGGAGGTGGGAGCAGTACTTC
CASSSPGTSGRWEQYF
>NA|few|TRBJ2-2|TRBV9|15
TGTGCCAGCAGCGTCAACCAGGAGGACACCGGGGAGCTGTTTTTT
CASSVNQEDTGELFF
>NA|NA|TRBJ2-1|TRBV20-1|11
TGCAGTGCTAGAGATGTCTGTGAGCAGTTCTTC
CSARDVCEQFF
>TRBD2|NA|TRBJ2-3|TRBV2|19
TGTGCCAGCAGTGTGCCGGGACAGGGAACTAGCGGGAGTGAAGATACGCAGTATTTT
CASSVPGQGTSGSEDTQYF
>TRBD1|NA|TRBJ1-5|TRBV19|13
TGTGCCAGTAGTAACACAGGGGTTGGGCCCCAGCATTTT
CASSNTGVGPQHF
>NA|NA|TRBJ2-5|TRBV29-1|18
TGCAGCGTTGAAGGGTCGACAGCCACATTTAGATCCCAAGAGACCCAGTACTTC
CSVEGSTATFRSQETQYF